Reported below is one T cell receptor (beta chain). The data originate from a study of blood T cell repertoires in COVID-19. Study as a whole: Material from acute and convalescent COVID-19 was sourced from the United States, Italy and Spain. The analysed material was cDNA or gDNA that came from T cells, B-cell-depleted T cells, or PBMCs.

The V end lost 4 bases, the J end lost 5 bases, and 13 bases lay between the germline ends. CDR3 size: 15 residues. Germline V gives CDR1 SGHKS, CDR2 YYEKEE (reference sequence). Methods used by the authors: Amplified reference gene primers provided the basis for estimating nucleated cell counts. TCRdb's copy holds only in-frame clones and misses some; the assay was immunoSEQ multiplex PCR. D and trimming were read from the DNA, whereas the V and J calls and clone size are those reported in that table. The sample has some 370,000 clones, roughly 90% seen once. This clonotype was sampled from a middle-aged man with acute or convalescent COVID-19. Sequenced input: peripheral blood. V gene TRBV5-5 combines with J gene TRBJ1-6; D possibly corresponds to TRBD1 (6 bases). The DNA of the CDR3 is TGTGCCAGCAGCATCAGGTCAGGGGATAATTCACCCCTCCACTTT. Protein product: CASSIRSGDNSPLHF.